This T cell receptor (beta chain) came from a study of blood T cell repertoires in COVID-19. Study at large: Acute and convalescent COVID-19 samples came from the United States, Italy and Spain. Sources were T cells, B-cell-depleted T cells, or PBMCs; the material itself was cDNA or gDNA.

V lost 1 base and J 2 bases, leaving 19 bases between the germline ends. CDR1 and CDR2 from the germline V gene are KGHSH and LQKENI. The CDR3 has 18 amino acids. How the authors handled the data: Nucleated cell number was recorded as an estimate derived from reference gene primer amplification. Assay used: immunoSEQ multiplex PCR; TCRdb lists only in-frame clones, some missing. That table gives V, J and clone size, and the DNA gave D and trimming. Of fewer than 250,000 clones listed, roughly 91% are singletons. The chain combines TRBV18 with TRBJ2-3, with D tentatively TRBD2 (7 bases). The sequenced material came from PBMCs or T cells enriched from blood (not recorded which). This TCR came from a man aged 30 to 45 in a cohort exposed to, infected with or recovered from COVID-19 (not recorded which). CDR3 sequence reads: CASSPRVAGGAPTDTQYF. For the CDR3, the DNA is TGTGCCAGCTCACCACGTGTAGCTGGGGGGGCCCCCACAGATACGCAGTATTTT.